Listed below are T cell receptor beta chains from one sample, sequenced in a study of cytomegalovirus exposure and HLA in healthy donors. Only in-frame clones appear in the TCRdb table, and some are missing; sequencing was by immunoSEQ multiplex PCR. The sample contains some 98,000 clones, under 85% of which appear only once. The source material was PBMCs. The receptor set was obtained from a man aged 35 to 55 in good health and CMV-seronegative. Each CDR3 is given with its conserved first and last residue. D genes are given only for firm matches. The size field is filled for only some rows; it gives once, few, many or a size class.

j_call v_call d_call clone_size cdr3_aa cdr3_nt
TRBJ2-1 TRBV29-1 TRBD2 . CSDRTSGTPGDEQFF TGCAGCGACCGGACTAGCGGGACCCCGGGGGATGAGCAGTTCTTC
TRBJ2-3 TRBV30 . . CAWSSGPSTDTQYF TGTGCCTGGAGTAGCGGGCCAAGCACAGATACGCAGTATTTT
TRBJ2-7 TRBV19 . . CASSIQGTYEQYF TGTGCCAGTAGTATTCAGGGAACCTACGAGCAGTACTTC
TRBJ1-1 TRBV5-6 TRBD1 once CASSLGPGGTTEAFF TGTGCCAGCAGCTTGGGGCCAGGGGGCACTACTGAAGCCTTCTTT
TRBJ1-3 TRBV6-6 TRBD1 . CASSLGTGGNTIYF TGTGCCAGCAGCTTGGGGACAGGAGGAAACACCATATATTTT
TRBJ2-3 TRBV7-8 . . CASSSTRGGPAQYF TGTGCCAGCAGCTCGACTCGAGGAGGGCCGGCGCAGTATTTT
TRBJ1-6 TRBV11-3 TRBD1 . CASSLGPVGQGFSTPPLHF TGTGCCAGCAGCTTAGGACCGGTGGGACAGGGTTTTAGTACGCCACCCCTCCACTTT
TRBJ2-6 TRBV7-8 . . CASSLARLALSGANVLTF TGTGCCAGCAGCTTAGCGAGGCTAGCGTTATCTGGGGCCAACGTCCTGACTTTC
TRBJ2-2 TRBV9 . . CASSVVFETGELFF TGTGCCAGCAGCGTAGTGTTCGAGACCGGGGAGCTGTTTTTT
TRBJ1-4 TRBV4-3 . . CASSQQPGAGATNEKLFF TGCGCCAGCAGCCAGCAACCCGGGGCGGGGGCAACTAATGAAAAACTGTTTTTT
TRBJ1-1 TRBV4-1 . . CASSQEMRSNTEAFF TGCGCCAGCAGCCAAGAAATGCGGAGTAACACTGAAGCTTTCTTT
TRBJ2-1 TRBV7-9 . . CASSSSSYSAAYVGNEQFF TGTGCCAGCAGCTCCTCGTCCTACAGTGCCGCTTATGTGGGCAATGAGCAGTTCTTC
TRBJ2-7 TRBV2 TRBD2 . CASSEAWTGLAASYEQYF TGTGCCAGCAGTGAAGCCTGGACGGGACTAGCGGCTTCCTACGAGCAGTACTTC
TRBJ2-7 TRBV5-4 . . CASSSVGNEQYF TGTGCCAGCAGCTCGGTCGGGAACGAGCAGTACTTC
TRBJ1-4 TRBV29-1 . . CSASHADRRSGKLFF TGCAGCGCCTCACACGCCGACAGGCGTTCTGGAAAACTGTTTTTT
TRBJ2-5 TRBV11-2 TRBD2 . CASSPGTSGAQGTQYF TGTGCCAGCAGCCCCGGGACTAGCGGGGCCCAAGGGACCCAGTACTTC
TRBJ2-7 TRBV5-6 TRBD1 . CASRRGQGRDEQYF TGTGCCAGCAGACGGGGACAGGGAAGAGACGAGCAGTACTTC
TRBJ1-3 TRBV9 . . CASSVEGEEDTIYF TGTGCCAGCAGCGTAGAAGGGGAAGAGGACACCATATATTTT
TRBJ2-7 TRBV6-5 . . CASSPSGDIYEQYF TGTGCCAGCAGCCCGTCCGGGGACATCTACGAGCAGTACTTC
TRBJ1-5 TRBV5-1 . . CASSPDTTSQPQHF TGCGCCAGCAGCCCCGACACAACCAGTCAGCCCCAGCATTTT
TRBJ2-7 TRBV7-2 . . CASSLVVGGGFSYEQYF TGTGCCAGCAGCTTAGTGGTAGGCGGAGGGTTCTCCTACGAGCAGTACTTC
TRBJ2-5 TRBV10-3 . . CAISEKTEAETQYF TGTGCCATCAGTGAGAAGACAGAGGCGGAGACCCAGTACTTC
TRBJ1-2 TRBV10-3 . . CAISDDFAYGYTF TGTGCCATCAGTGATGACTTTGCCTATGGCTACACCTTC
TRBJ1-6 TRBV10-3 . once CAISEPDRTLDNSPLHF TGTGCCATCAGTGAGCCGGACAGAACCCTAGATAATTCACCCCTCCACTTT
TRBJ2-5 TRBV27 . . CASSLQGTQETQYF TGTGCCAGCAGTCTACAGGGTACCCAAGAGACCCAGTACTTC
TRBJ1-2 TRBV9 . . CASSVEAQAGGYTF TGTGCCAGCAGCGTAGAGGCCCAAGCAGGGGGCTACACCTTC
TRBJ2-7 TRBV4-2 TRBD1 . CASSPPGQYEQYF TGTGCCAGCAGCCCACCGGGACAGTACGAGCAGTACTTC
TRBJ2-1 TRBV4-3 . few CASSQGRGTNEQFF TGCGCCAGCAGCCAAGGACGGGGGACCAATGAGCAGTTCTTC
TRBJ2-2 TRBV9 TRBD1 . CASSVGGQLGNTGELFF TGTGCCAGCAGCGTAGGGGGACAGCTGGGGAACACCGGGGAGCTGTTTTTT
TRBJ1-2 TRBV29-1 . few CSVFQDYGYTF TGCAGCGTCTTCCAGGACTATGGCTACACCTTC
TRBJ2-5 TRBV5-1 . . CASRKSESGSSEQYF TGCGCCAGCAGGAAATCGGAGTCGGGGTCCTCCGAACAGTACTTC